A selection of T cell receptor beta chains follows, all from one sample in a study of cytotoxic CD8 clonotypes in ibrutinib-treated CLL. TCRdb's table, derived via immunoSEQ multiplex PCR, lists solely in-frame clones and lacks some. Of 300,000 to 350,000 clones in the sample, roughly 79% were seen once. Sequencing was performed on PBMCs, taken before ibrutinib treatment. Source of these receptors: a human donor with chronic lymphocytic leukemia. The CDR3 runs from the conserved cysteine through the conserved F or W. A D gene is named only where the DNA matches it firmly. A row's size may be missing; if present it is once, few, many or a size class.

abundance	v_gene	d_gene	j_gene	CDR3nt	CDR3aa
.	TRBV18	.	TRBJ2-7	TGTGCCAGCTCACCAGACAGTTCCTACGAGCAGTACTTC	CASSPDSSYEQYF
.	TRBV7-3	.	TRBJ2-7	TGTGCCAGCAGCTTAGGACCTTCCGGGACGGGCGAGCAGTACTTC	CASSLGPSGTGEQYF
.	TRBV29-1	TRBD1	TRBJ1-1	TGCAGCGTTGACGCTGGACAGGGAGTAGGCACTGAAGCTTTCTTT	CSVDAGQGVGTEAFF
.	TRBV4-3	.	TRBJ1-2	TGCGCCAGCAGCCAGGCTTGGAGGGGCATGAACTATGGCTACACCTTC	CASSQAWRGMNYGYTF
.	TRBV29-1	TRBD2	TRBJ2-5	TGCAGCGTCCAGGGGCGGGAGGGGCGTGGGACCCAGTACTTC	CSVQGREGRGTQYF
.	TRBV25-1	.	TRBJ2-5	TGTGCCAGCAGTGAATCCCGGCTGCCGCAAGAGACCCAGTACTTC	CASSESRLPQETQYF
few	TRBV6-5	TRBD2	TRBJ2-7	TGTGCCAGCAGTTACGCCCAGCGGGGCTACGAGCAGTACTTC	CASSYAQRGYEQYF
.	TRBV29-1	.	TRBJ2-1	TGCAGCGTTGATCCGGGACGGATATACAATGAGCAGTTCTTC	CSVDPGRIYNEQFF
few	TRBV7-6	.	TRBJ1-5	TGTGCCAGCAGCTGGGGAGATAGCAATCAGCCCCAGCATTTT	CASSWGDSNQPQHF
.	TRBV18	.	TRBJ2-7	TGTGCCAGCAACGGGGACCAACACTCCTACGAGCAGTACTTC	CASNGDQHSYEQYF
few	TRBV7-3	TRBD2	TRBJ2-1	TGTGCCAGCAGCACGAGGAGGACTAGCGGGGGAAGCTCCTACAATGAGCAGTTCTTC	CASSTRRTSGGSSYNEQFF
.	TRBV29-1	.	TRBJ2-5	TGCAGCGTTCTACAGACAGGACACCAAGAGACCCAGTACTTC	CSVLQTGHQETQYF
.	TRBV5-1	.	TRBJ2-7	TGCGCCAGCAGCTTCGGGGCGGGAACCTACGAGCAGTACTTC	CASSFGAGTYEQYF
.	TRBV29-1	.	TRBJ2-5	TGCAGCGTGGAAAGACAGCCCCAGGAGACCCAGTACTTC	CSVERQPQETQYF
.	TRBV5-5	.	TRBJ2-2	TGTGCCAGCAGCGAGTCAACCGGGGAGCTGTTTTTT	CASSESTGELFF
.	TRBV27	TRBD2	TRBJ2-2	TGTGCCAGCAGTCCGGGACTAGCTGGAACCGGGGAGCTGTTTTTT	CASSPGLAGTGELFF